These 8 T cell receptor beta chains came from one sample sequenced in a study of human T cells and chemical hapten exposure. TCRdb reprocessed the RACE reads via MiXCR and lists one record per CDR3 protein. The table records some 330,000 distinct CDR3 sequences, approximately 5% of them present only once. The time point denotes: pre-sensitization, week 0. Treatment described: therapeutic diphenylcyclopropenone sensitization with weekly scalp DPC. Sequencing used whole blood, obtained in connection with sensitization to the hapten diphenylcyclopropenone (DPC). The receptors derive from a woman in her late teens or twenties with alopecia areata. Some clones in this sample may be carry-over from other donors' samples.

This clonotype was seen at least ten times. The J gene is TRBJ1-4, the V gene TRBV3-1, with 7 bases lining up with TRBD1. The CDR3 sequence is 15 residues long. The J segment lost 8 bases and the V segment lost 7 bases, leaving 13 bases of the junction unmatched. Germline CDR1 and CDR2: LGHDT and YNNKEL (reference sequence). The CDR3 protein is CASTPGTVGEEKLFF. CDR3 nucleotides: TGTGCCAGCACCCCAGGGACAGTGGGGGAAGAAAAACTGTTTTTT.

This sequence joins TRBV5-5 and TRBJ1-1, with D possibly TRBD1 on 6 matching bases. Germline V gives CDR1 SGHKS, CDR2 YYEKEE (reference sequence). V was clipped by 1 base and J by 3 bases, with 10 bases between them. The CDR3 is 14 amino acids. CDR3 residues: CASSLWQGHTEAFF. CDR3 DNA sequence: TGTGCCAGCAGCTTGTGGCAGGGGCACACTGAAGCTTTCTTT.

Only a few counts were recorded for this clonotype. The genes are TRBV28 and TRBJ2-3; 9 bases map to TRBD2. Germline V gene data show CDR1 as MDHEN and CDR2 as SYDVKM. The V gene end was trimmed by 5 bases and the J gene end by 0 bases; junction bases not matched to a gene: 6. The CDR3 spans 16 residues. The CDR3 sequence is CASSTSSGASTDTQYF. CDR3 DNA: TGTGCCAGCAGTACCTCTAGCGGGGCTAGCACAGATACGCAGTATTTT.

In this sample, this clonotype turned up a few times. The CDR3 region is CASSPPWTVRPQDTQYF. In DNA form, the CDR3 reads TGTGCCAGCTCACCACCTTGGACTGTACGCCCCCAAGATACGCAGTATTTT. The genes are TRBV18 and TRBJ2-3; a possible D gene is TRBD2 (5 bases). This CDR3 comprises 17 residues. The germline V and J ends were trimmed by 0 bases and 5 bases, with 18 bases remaining between them. Germline CDR1 reads KGHSH; CDR2 reads LQKENI.

This clonotype came up many times. V usage is TRBV20-1 and J usage is TRBJ1-5; 9 bases align to TRBD1. CDR1 and CDR2 (germline): DFQATT, SNEGSKA (reference sequence). J was trimmed by 0 bases and V by 4 bases; bases with no gene match: 7. The length of the CDR3 is 16 residues. The CDR3 loop is CSAIPGQGFSNQPQHF. The CDR3 DNA is TGCAGTGCTATACCGGGACAGGGTTTTAGCAATCAGCCCCAGCATTTT.

This clonotype occurred many times. This chain joins TRBV4-3 and TRBJ2-1; D gene uncertain. Germline CDR1 and CDR2: LGHNA and YSLEER. This CDR3 is built from 12 residues. V was trimmed by 4 bases and J by 7 bases, leaving 8 bases between them. CDR3 DNA: TGCGCCAGCAGCCGAGATGGAAATGAGCAGTTCTTC. Translating gives CASSRDGNEQFF.

This clonotype was seen at least ten times. The chain has TRBV11-2 and TRBJ1-5; D remains unclear. This CDR3 contains 14 residues. In germline, CDR1 is SGHAT, CDR2 FQNNGV. The V gene lost 5 bases and the J gene lost 7 bases, with 15 bases spanning the gap. CDR3 DNA sequence: TGTGCCAGCAGCCAGGCTGGGGAGCTCCAGCCCCAGCATTTT. Its protein product is CASSQAGELQPQHF.

In its sample, this clonotype was seen a few times. The chain links TRBV5-1 to TRBJ1-1; D is perhaps TRBD1 (5 bases). Germline CDR1 is SGHRS and CDR2 is YFSETQ. V lost 5 bases, J lost 2 bases, and 10 bases lay in between. The CDR3 runs to 13 residues. CDR3: CASRLQANTEAFF. In nucleotides, the CDR3 is TGCGCCAGCAGGTTACAGGCAAACACTGAAGCTTTCTTT. The variable domain in full, completed from reference TRBV5-1 and TRBJ1-1, reads KAGVTQTPRYLIKTRGQQVTLSCSPISGHRSVSWYQQTPGQGLQFLFEYFSETQRNKGNFPGRFSGRQFSNSRSEMNVSTLELGDSALYLCASRLQANTEAFFGQGTRLTVV.